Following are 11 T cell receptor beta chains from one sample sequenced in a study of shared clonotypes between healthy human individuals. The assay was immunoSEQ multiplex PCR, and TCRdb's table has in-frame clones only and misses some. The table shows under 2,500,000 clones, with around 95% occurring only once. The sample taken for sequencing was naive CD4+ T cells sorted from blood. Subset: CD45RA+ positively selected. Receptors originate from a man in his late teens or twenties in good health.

CDR3 in DNA: TGTGCCAGCAGCTTGGGGCGGGACAGGGGGCAGTACTTC. It codes for CASSLGRDRGQYF. The chain combines TRBV5-6 with TRBJ2-7; 10 bases are a match to TRBD1. With V trimmed by 0 bases and J by 9 bases, 3 bases remained unmatched. The length of the CDR3 is 13 residues. Germline CDR1 SGHDT, CDR2 YYEEEE. Looking up the rest from reference TRBV5-6 and TRBJ2-7 gives the full variable domain: DAGVTQSPTHLIKTRGQQVTLRCSPKSGHDTVSWYQQALGQGPQFIFQYYEEEERQRGNFPDRFSGHQFPNYSSELNVNALLLGDSALYLCASSLGRDRGQYFGPGTRLTVT.

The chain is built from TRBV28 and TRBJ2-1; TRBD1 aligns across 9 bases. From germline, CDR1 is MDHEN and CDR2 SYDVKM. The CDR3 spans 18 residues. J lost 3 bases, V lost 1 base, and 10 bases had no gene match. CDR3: CASSLYPRWDRDYNEQFF. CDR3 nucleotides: TGTGCCAGCAGTTTATACCCCCGTTGGGACAGGGACTACAATGAGCAGTTCTTC.

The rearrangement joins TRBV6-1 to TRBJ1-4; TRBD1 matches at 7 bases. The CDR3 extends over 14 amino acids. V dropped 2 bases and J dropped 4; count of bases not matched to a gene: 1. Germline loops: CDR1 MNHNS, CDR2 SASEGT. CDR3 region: CASSERQGNEKLFF. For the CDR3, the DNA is TGTGCCAGCAGTGAAAGACAGGGTAATGAAAAACTGTTTTTT.

As DNA, the CDR3 is TGTGCCAGCCGGTCCTGGTCTCTAGCGGGAGGCAAAAACATTCAGTACTTC. Translation gives CASRSWSLAGGKNIQYF. The chain carries TRBV11-2 and TRBJ2-4; TRBD2 aligns across 11 bases. Germline CDR1 is SGHAT and CDR2 is FQNNGV. Trimming at V came to 8 bases and at J to 3 bases, leaving 12 bases not matched to a gene. The CDR3 length is 17 residues.

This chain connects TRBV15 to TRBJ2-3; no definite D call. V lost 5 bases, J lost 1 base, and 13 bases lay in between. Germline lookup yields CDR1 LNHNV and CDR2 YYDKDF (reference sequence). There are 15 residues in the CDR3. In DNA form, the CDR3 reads TGTGCCACCAGCCCTCGTAGGGCGGGCACAGATACGCAGTATTTT. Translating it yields CATSPRRAGTDTQYF.

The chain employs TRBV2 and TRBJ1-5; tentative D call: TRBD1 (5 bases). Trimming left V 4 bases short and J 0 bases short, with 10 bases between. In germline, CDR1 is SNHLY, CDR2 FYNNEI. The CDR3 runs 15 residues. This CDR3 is CASSAGDLSNQPQHF. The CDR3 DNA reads TGTGCCAGCAGTGCGGGGGATCTTAGCAATCAGCCCCAGCATTTT.

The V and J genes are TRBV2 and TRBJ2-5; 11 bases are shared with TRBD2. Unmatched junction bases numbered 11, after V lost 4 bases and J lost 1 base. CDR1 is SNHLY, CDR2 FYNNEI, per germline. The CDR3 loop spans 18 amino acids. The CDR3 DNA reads TGTGCCAGCAGTGCGACATGGATACTAGCGGGAGTCCAAGAGACCCAGTACTTC. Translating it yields CASSATWILAGVQETQYF.

The CDR3, as DNA: TGTGCCAGCAGCCCCGAGGGAGGGACAAAAGCCTATGGCTACACCTTC. This sequence encodes CASSPEGGTKAYGYTF. This chain links TRBV9 with TRBJ1-2, with D tentatively TRBD1 (6 bases). Germline V lookup: CDR1 SGDLS, CDR2 YYNGEE. CDR3 length equals 16 residues. The germline V and J ends were trimmed by 4 bases and 4 bases, with 20 bases remaining between them.

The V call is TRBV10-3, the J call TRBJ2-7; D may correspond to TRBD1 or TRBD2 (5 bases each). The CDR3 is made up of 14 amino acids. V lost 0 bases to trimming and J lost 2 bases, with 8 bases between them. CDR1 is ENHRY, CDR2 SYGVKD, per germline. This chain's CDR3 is CAISESPGPYEQYF. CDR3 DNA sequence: TGTGCCATCAGTGAGTCCCCGGGGCCCTACGAGCAGTACTTC.

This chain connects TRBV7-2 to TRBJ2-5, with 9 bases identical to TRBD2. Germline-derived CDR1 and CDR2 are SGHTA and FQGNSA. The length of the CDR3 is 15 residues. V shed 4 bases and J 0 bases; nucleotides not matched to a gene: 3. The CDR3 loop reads CASSSSGTNQETQYF. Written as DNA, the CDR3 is TGTGCCAGCAGCTCTAGCGGGACTAACCAAGAGACCCAGTACTTC.

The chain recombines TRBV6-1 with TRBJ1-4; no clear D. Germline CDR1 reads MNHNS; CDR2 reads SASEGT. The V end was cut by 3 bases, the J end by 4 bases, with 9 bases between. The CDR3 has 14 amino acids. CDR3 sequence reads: CASSDQPINEKLFF. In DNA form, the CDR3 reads TGTGCCAGCAGTGATCAGCCGATTAATGAAAAACTGTTTTTT.